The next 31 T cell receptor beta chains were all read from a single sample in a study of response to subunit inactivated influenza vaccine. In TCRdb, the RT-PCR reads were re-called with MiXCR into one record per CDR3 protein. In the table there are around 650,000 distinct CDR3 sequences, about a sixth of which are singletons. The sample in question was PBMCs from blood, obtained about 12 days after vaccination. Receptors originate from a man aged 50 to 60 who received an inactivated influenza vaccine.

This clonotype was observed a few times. DNA for the CDR3: TGTGCCAGCAGCCGGAATCATCTAGCGGGGGACTTCTACGAGCAGTACTTC. It is translated as CASSRNHLAGDFYEQYF. V gene TRBV3-1 combines with J gene TRBJ2-7; TRBD2 aligns across 10 bases. CDR1 and CDR2 from the germline V gene are LGHDT and YNNKEL (reference sequence). Trimming took 4 bases from V and 3 from J; bases not matched to a gene: 12. The CDR3 sequence is 17 residues long.

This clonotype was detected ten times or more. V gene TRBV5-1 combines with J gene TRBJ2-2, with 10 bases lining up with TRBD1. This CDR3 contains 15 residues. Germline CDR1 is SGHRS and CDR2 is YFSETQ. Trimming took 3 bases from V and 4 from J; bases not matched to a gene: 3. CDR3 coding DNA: TGCGCCAGCAGCTCGACAGGGGGCGGCACCGGGGAGCTGTTTTTT. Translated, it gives CASSSTGGGTGELFF.

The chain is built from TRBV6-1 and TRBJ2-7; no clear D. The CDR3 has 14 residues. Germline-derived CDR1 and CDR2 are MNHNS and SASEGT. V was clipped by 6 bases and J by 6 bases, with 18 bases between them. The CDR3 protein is CASSHSLWAGEQYF. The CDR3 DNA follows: TGTGCCAGCAGCCACAGTCTGTGGGCAGGCGAGCAGTACTTC.

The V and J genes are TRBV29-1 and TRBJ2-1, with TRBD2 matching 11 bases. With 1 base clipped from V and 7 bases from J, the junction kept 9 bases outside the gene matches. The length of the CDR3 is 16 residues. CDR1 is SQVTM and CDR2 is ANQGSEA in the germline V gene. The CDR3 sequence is CSVEGASGRLGNEQFF. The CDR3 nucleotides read TGCAGCGTTGAAGGGGCTAGCGGGAGGTTGGGGAATGAGCAGTTCTTC.

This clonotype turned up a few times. The CDR3 sequence: CASSLWRDSNEKLFF. CDR3 DNA sequence: TGTGCCAGCAGCTTATGGCGGGACAGCAATGAAAAACTGTTTTTT. V gene TRBV7-9 combines with J gene TRBJ1-4; 7 bases agree with TRBD1. V dropped 2 bases and J dropped 5; count of bases not matched to a gene: 5. Germline V gene lookup returns CDR1 SEHNR and CDR2 FQNEAQ (reference sequence). The CDR3 has 15 amino acids. The whole variable domain, remainder taken from reference TRBV7-9 and TRBJ1-4, is DTGVSQNPRHKITKRGQNVTFRCDPISEHNRLYWYRQTLGQGPEFLTYFQNEAQLEKSRLLSDRFSAERPKGSFSTLEIQRTEQGDSAMYLCASSLWRDSNEKLFFGSGTQLSVL.

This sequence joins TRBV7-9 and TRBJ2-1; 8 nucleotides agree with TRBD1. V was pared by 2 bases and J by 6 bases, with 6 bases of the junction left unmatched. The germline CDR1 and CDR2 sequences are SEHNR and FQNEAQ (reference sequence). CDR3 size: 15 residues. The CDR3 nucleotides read TGTGCCAGCAGCTTATACCCACAGGGGGTCAATGAGCAGTTCTTC. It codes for CASSLYPQGVNEQFF.

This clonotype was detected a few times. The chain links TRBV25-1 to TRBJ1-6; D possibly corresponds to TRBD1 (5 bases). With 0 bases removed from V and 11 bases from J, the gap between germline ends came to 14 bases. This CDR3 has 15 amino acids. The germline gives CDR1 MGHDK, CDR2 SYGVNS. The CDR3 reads CASSEYGGWEAPLHF. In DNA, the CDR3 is TGTGCCAGCAGTGAATACGGGGGGTGGGAGGCACCCCTCCACTTT.

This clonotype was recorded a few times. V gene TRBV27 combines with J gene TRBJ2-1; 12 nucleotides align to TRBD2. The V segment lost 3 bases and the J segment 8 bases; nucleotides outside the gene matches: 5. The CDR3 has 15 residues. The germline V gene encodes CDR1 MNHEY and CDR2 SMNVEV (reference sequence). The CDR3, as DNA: TGTGCCAGCAGTTTTTGGACTAGCGGGACTGATGAGCAGTTCTTC. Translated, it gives CASSFWTSGTDEQFF.

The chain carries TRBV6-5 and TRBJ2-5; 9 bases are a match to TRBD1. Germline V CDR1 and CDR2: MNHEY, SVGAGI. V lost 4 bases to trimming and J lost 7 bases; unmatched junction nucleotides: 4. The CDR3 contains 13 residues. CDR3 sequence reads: CASSSGQGTTQYF. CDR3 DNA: TGTGCCAGCAGTTCGGGACAGGGTACGACCCAGTACTTC.

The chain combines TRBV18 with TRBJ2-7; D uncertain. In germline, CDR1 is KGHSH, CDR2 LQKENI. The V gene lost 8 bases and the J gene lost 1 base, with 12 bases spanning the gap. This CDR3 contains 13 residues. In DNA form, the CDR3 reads TGTGCCAGCAGTCCCGACGGGTCCTACGAGCAGTACTTC. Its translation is CASSPDGSYEQYF.

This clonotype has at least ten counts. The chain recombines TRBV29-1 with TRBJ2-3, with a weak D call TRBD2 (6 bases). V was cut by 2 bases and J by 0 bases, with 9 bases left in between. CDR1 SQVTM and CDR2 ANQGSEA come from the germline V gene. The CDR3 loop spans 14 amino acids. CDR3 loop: CSVEPAGSTDTQYF. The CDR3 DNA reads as TGCAGCGTTGAACCCGCGGGGAGCACAGATACGCAGTATTTT.

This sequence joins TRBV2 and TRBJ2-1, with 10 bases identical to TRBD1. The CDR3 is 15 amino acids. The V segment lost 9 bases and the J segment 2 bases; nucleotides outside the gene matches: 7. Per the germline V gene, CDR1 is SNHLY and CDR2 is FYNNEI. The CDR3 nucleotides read TGTGCCAGTCACGGACAGGGGGGAGCCTACAATGAGCAGTTCTTC. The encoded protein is CASHGQGGAYNEQFF.

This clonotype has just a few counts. CDR3 sequence: CASSPDRTRAQYF. The CDR3 DNA is TGTGCCAGCAGCCCGGACCGAACAAGGGCCCAGTACTTC. The chain links TRBV6-1 to TRBJ2-5; D not resolved. The CDR3 loop spans 13 amino acids. The V gene lost 6 bases and the J gene lost 9 bases, with 17 bases spanning the gap. Germline V lookup: CDR1 MNHNS, CDR2 SASEGT.

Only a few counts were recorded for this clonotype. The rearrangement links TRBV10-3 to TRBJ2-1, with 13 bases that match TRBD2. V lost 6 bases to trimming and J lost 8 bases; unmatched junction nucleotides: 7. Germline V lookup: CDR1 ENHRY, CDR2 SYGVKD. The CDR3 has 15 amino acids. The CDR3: CAIRTGTSGAYEQFF. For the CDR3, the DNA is TGTGCCATCAGGACCGGGACTAGCGGGGCCTATGAGCAGTTCTTC.

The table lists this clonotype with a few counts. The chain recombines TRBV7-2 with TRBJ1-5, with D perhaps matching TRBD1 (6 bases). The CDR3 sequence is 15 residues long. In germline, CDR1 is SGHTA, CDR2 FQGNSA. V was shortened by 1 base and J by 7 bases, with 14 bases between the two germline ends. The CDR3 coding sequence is TGTGCCAGCAGCTTAGGCCGGCAGGGGATCCAGCCCCAGCATTTT. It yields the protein CASSLGRQGIQPQHF.

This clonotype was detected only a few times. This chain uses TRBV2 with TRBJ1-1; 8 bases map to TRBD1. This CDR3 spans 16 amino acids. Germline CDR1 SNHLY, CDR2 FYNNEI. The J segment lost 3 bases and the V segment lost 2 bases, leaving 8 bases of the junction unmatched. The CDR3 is CASSESPAQGDTEAFF. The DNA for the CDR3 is TGTGCCAGCAGTGAAAGTCCCGCACAGGGGGACACTGAAGCTTTCTTT.

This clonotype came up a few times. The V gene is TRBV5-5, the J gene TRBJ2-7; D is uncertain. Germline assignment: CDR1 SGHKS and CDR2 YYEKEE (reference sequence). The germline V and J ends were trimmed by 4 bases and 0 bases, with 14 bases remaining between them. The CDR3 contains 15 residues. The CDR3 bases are TGTGCCAGCAGCGTCTCATGGGCAACCTCCTACGAGCAGTACTTC. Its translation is CASSVSWATSYEQYF. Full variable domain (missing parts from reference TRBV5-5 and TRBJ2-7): DAGVTQSPTHLIKTRGQQVTLRCSPISGHKSVSWYQQVLGQGPQFIFQYYEKEERGRGNFPDRFSARQFPNYSSELNVNALLLGDSALYLCASSVSWATSYEQYFGPGTRLTVT.

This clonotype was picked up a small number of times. CDR3: CSALADNSVTDTQYF. For the CDR3, the DNA is TGCAGTGCTTTAGCCGATAACTCAGTAACAGATACGCAGTATTTT. V is TRBV20-1 and J is TRBJ2-3; D remains unclear. V lost 5 bases and J lost 3, with 18 bases in between. CDR3 length: 15 residues. The germline gives CDR1 DFQATT, CDR2 SNEGSKA (reference sequence).

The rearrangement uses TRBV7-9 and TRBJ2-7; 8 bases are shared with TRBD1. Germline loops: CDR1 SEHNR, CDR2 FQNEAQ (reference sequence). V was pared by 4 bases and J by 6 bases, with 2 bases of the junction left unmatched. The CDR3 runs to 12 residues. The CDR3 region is CASSYTGGEQYF. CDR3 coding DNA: TGTGCCAGCAGCTACACAGGGGGCGAGCAGTACTTC.

The CDR3 region is CSVDSLGQGGQYF. DNA for the CDR3: TGCAGCGTTGATAGTTTGGGGCAGGGAGGGCAGTACTTC. The chain combines TRBV29-1 with TRBJ2-7, with a weak D call TRBD2 (6 bases). The V end was cut by 3 bases, the J end by 9 bases, with 18 bases between. The CDR3 sequence is 13 residues long. CDR1 and CDR2 from the germline V gene are SQVTM and ANQGSEA.

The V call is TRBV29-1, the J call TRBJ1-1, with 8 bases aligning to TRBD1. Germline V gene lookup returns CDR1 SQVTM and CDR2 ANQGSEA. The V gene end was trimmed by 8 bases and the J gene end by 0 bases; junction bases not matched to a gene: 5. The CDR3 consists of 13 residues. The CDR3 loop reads CSTRQGLNTEAFF. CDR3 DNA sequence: TGCAGCACTAGACAGGGGTTGAACACTGAAGCTTTCTTT.

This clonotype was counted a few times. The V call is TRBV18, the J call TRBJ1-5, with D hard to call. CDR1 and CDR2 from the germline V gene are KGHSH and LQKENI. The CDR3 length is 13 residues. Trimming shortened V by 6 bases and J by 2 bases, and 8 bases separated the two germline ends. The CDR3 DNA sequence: TGTGCCAGCTCGACCATGGGCAATCAGCCCCAGCATTTT. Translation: CASSTMGNQPQHF. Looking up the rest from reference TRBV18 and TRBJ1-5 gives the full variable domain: NAGVMQNPRHLVRRRGQEARLRCSPMKGHSHVYWYRQLPEEGLKFMVYLQKENIIDESGMPKERFSAEFPKEGPSILRIQQVVRGDSAAYFCASSTMGNQPQHFGDGTRLSIL.

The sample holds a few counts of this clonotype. The CDR3 bases are TGCAGCGTTGCCCTCGGGGACAACTGGTATGGCTACACCTTC. It specifies CSVALGDNWYGYTF. V gene TRBV29-1 combines with J gene TRBJ1-2, with a weak D call TRBD1 (6 bases). The CDR3 totals 14 residues. The germline V gene has CDR1 SQVTM and CDR2 ANQGSEA. The V end lost 4 bases, the J end lost 5 bases, and 17 bases lay between the germline ends.

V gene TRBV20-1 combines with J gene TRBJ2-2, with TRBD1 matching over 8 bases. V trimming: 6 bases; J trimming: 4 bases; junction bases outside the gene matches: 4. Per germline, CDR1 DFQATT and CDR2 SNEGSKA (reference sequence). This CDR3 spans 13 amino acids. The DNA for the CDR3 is TGCAGTGCGAGGACAGGGAGCACCGGGGAGCTGTTTTTT. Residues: CSARTGSTGELFF.

As DNA, the CDR3 is TGTGCCAGCAGGACGACAGGGATCCTGAACACTGAAGCTTTCTTT. This encodes CASRTTGILNTEAFF. The rearrangement links TRBV27 to TRBJ1-1; 7 bases match TRBD1. The CDR3 covers 15 residues. Per germline, CDR1 MNHEY and CDR2 SMNVEV (reference sequence). With V trimmed by 6 bases and J by 0 bases, 7 bases remained unmatched.

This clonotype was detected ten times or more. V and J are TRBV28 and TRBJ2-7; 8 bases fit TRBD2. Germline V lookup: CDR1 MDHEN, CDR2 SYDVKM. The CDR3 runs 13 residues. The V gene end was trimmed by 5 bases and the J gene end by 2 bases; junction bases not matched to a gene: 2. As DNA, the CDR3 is TGTGCCAGCAGTAAGCGGGGGACCTACGAGCAGTACTTC. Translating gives CASSKRGTYEQYF.

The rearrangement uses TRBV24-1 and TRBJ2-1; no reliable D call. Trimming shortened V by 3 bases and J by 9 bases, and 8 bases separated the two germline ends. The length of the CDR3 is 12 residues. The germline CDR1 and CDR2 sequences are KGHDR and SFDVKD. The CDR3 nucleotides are TGTGCCACCAGTGATGTGACCGGTGAGCAGTTCTTC. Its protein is CATSDVTGEQFF.

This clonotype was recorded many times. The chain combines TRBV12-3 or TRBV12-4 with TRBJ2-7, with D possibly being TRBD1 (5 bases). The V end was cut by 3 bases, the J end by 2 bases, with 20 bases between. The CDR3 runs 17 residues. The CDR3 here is CASSLTLGVYSAYEQYF. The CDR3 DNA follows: TGTGCCAGCAGTTTGACTTTAGGGGTCTACTCCGCCTACGAGCAGTACTTC.

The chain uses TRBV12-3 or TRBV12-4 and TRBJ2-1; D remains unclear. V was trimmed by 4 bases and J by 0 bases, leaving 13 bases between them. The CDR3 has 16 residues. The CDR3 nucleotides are TGTGCCAGCAGTTCCAGCTTAGGTATCTCCTACAATGAGCAGTTCTTC. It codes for CASSSSLGISYNEQFF.

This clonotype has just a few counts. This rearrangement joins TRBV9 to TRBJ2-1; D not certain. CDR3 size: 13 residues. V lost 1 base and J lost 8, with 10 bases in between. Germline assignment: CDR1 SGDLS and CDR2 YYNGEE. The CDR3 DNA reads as TGTGCCAGCAGCGTATGGGATTCCGATGAGCAGTTCTTC. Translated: CASSVWDSDEQFF.

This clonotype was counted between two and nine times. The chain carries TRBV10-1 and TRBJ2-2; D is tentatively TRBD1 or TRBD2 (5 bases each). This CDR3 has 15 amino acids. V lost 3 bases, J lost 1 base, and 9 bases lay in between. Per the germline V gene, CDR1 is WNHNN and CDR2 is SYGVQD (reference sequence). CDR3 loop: CASSEGTQNTGELFF. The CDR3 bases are TGCGCCAGCAGTGAAGGGACCCAGAACACCGGGGAGCTGTTTTTT.